The 2 T cell receptor beta chains below all came from one sample that was sequenced in a study of OX40 agonist ivuxolimab in advanced cancers. Clones were read by immunoSEQ multiplex PCR, and TCRdb kept only the in-frame ones, dropping some. The data contain about 40,000 clones, roughly 88% of them seen just once; the ten biggest clones take up over 20%. Sample: CD4+ or CD8+ T cells sorted from blood, taken in a trial of the OX40 agonist ivuxolimab. These receptors originate from an adult with an advanced solid tumor such as melanoma, head and neck, liver or kidney cancer.

This clone was detected only a few times. The chain combines TRBV6-1 with TRBJ2-7, with D possibly being TRBD1 or TRBD2 (5 bases each). Germline CDR1 is MNHNS and CDR2 is SASEGT. Trimming cost V 1 base and J 2 bases, with 12 bases left between them. This CDR3 contains 15 residues. The CDR3 nucleotides read TGTGCCAGCAGTGAAGTTGGGACGGACACCTACGAGCAGTACTTC. It yields the protein CASSEVGTDTYEQYF.

This chain joins TRBV28 and TRBJ2-7, with D perhaps matching TRBD2 (6 bases). Trimming shortened V by 2 bases and J by 2 bases, and 7 bases separated the two germline ends. Germline CDR1 reads MDHEN; CDR2 reads SYDVKM. The CDR3 loop spans 13 amino acids. CDR3 in amino acids: CASSLGRTYEQYF. CDR3 DNA sequence: TGTGCCAGCAGTTTAGGGAGGACCTACGAGCAGTACTTC.